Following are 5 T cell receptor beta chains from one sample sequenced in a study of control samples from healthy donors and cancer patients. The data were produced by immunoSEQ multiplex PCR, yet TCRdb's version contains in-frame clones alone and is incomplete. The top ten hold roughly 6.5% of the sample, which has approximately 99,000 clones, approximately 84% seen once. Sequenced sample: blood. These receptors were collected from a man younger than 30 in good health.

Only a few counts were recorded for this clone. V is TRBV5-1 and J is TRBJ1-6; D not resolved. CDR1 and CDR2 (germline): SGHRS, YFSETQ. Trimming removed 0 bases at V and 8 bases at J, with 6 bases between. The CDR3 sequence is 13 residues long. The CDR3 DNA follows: TGCGCCAGCAGCTTGGGGTATGATTCACCCCTCCACTTT. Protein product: CASSLGYDSPLHF.

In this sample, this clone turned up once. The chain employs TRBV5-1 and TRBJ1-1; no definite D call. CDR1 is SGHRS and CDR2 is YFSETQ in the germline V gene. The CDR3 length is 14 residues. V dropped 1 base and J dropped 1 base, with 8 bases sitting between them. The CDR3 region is CASSLLSENTEAFF. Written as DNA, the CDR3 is TGCGCCAGCAGCTTGTTGTCCGAGAACACTGAAGCTTTCTTT.

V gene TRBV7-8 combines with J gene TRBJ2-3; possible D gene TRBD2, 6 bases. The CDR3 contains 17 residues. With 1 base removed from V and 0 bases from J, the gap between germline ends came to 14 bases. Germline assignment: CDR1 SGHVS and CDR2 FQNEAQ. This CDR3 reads CASSLGLEGTSTDTQYF. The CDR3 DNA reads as TGTGCCAGCAGCTTAGGTTTGGAGGGGACGAGCACAGATACGCAGTATTTT.

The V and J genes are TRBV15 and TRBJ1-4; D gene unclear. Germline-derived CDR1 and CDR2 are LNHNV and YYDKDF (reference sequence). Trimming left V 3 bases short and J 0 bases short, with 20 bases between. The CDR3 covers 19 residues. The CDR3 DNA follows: TGTGCCACCAGCAGCCGAGGGCAGGCAAGCCTTGCAACTAATGAAAAACTGTTTTTT. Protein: CATSSRGQASLATNEKLFF.

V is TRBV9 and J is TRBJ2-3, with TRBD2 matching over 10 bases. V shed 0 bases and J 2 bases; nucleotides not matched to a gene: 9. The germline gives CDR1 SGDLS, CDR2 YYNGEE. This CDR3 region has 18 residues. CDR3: CASSVVSGGSISTDTQYF. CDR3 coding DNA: TGTGCCAGCAGCGTAGTTAGCGGGGGGTCCATCTCCACAGATACGCAGTATTTT.